The next 7 T cell receptor beta chains were all read from a single sample in a study of blood T cells in healthy people across ages. Alongside a J-beta primer mix, a sample-barcoded 5' primer served in a second PCR lasting about 7 to 11 cycles. A single record per CDR3 protein comes from TCRdb applying MiXCR to the 5' RACE reads. The data show 1.5 million or so distinct CDR3 sequences, approximately 40% seen once. Material for sequencing was blood. The receptors stem from a young woman in good health.

The chain uses TRBV4-2 and TRBJ2-3; 12 nucleotides align to TRBD2. This CDR3 has 17 residues. Germline loops: CDR1 LGHNA, CDR2 YNFKEQ. Trimming took 0 bases from V and 4 from J; bases not matched to a gene: 5. In DNA form, the CDR3 reads TGTGCCAGCAGCCAAGACCCTAGCGGGAGGGCCCCAGATACGCAGTATTTT. Translating it yields CASSQDPSGRAPDTQYF.

In this sample, this clonotype turned up many times. The chain has TRBV9 and TRBJ2-3, with D perhaps being TRBD1 or TRBD2 (5 bases each). Trimming pared 0 bases from V and 4 bases from J, leaving 9 bases between. This CDR3 has 14 residues. Germline values: CDR1 SGDLS, CDR2 YYNGEE. The CDR3 DNA reads TGTGCCAGCAGCGTAGATATGGGGGCAGATACGCAGTATTTT. Protein: CASSVDMGADTQYF.

The table lists this clonotype with a few counts. This chain joins TRBV12-3 or TRBV12-4 and TRBJ1-2; D ambiguous. This CDR3 has 13 residues. The V gene lost 8 bases and the J gene lost 2 bases, with 12 bases spanning the gap. CDR3 coding DNA: TGTGCCAGCGGGAGGGCTCCCAACTATGGCTACACCTTC. It translates to CASGRAPNYGYTF.

Concerning this clonotype: Compared with germline, one end of the junction differs, possibly owing to a read error. The chain is built from TRBV11-2 and TRBJ2-5, with TRBD1 matching 8 bases. The J call may not be correct, given that the DNA end is closer to TRBJ2-7. Germline loops: CDR1 SGHAT, CDR2 FQNNGV. The CDR3 runs to 15 residues. CDR3 residues: CASSLASRGLDEQYF. CDR3 DNA sequence: TGTGCGAGCAGCTTAGCTTCCAGGGGGCTAGACGAGCAGTACTTC.

Ten or more counts support this clonotype. This rearrangement joins TRBV2 to TRBJ2-7; TRBD1 matches at 9 bases. This CDR3 spans 14 amino acids. From germline, CDR1 is SNHLY and CDR2 FYNNEI. The V and J ends lost 6 bases and 3 bases, in that order; junction bases with no gene match: 6. DNA for the CDR3: TGTGCCAGCAGCCCGGGACAGGGATTCTACGAGCAGTACTTC. Its protein is CASSPGQGFYEQYF.

This clonotype was recorded a few times. V usage is TRBV27 and J usage is TRBJ2-1; D is unclear. This CDR3 is 16 amino acids long. Trimming shortened V by 6 bases and J by 0 bases, and 15 bases separated the two germline ends. Germline lookup yields CDR1 MNHEY and CDR2 SMNVEV (reference sequence). The CDR3 here is CASSLDGLSSYNEQFF. The CDR3 DNA follows: TGTGCCAGCAGCTTAGATGGATTGAGCTCCTACAATGAGCAGTTCTTC.

This clonotype turned up a few times. This chain links TRBV27 with TRBJ2-5; 8 bases map to TRBD1. This CDR3 region has 15 residues. J was trimmed by 8 bases and V by 5 bases; bases with no gene match: 13. Looked up from germline, CDR1 is MNHEY and CDR2 is SMNVEV (reference sequence). CDR3 nucleotide sequence: TGTGCCAGCAGTCAGAACAGGGGGGAGAGCGGAACCCAGTACTTC. It translates to CASSQNRGESGTQYF.